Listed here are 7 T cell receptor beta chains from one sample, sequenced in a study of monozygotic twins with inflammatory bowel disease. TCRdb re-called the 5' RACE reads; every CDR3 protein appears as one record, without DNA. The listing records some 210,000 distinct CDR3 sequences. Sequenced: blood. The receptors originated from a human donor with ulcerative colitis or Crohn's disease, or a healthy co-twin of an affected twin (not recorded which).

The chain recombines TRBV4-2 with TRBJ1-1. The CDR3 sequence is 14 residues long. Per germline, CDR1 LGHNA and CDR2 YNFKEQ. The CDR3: CASSQEGMNTEAFF.

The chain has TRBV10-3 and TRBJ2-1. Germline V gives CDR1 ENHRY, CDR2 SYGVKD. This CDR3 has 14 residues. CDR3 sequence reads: CAIGESTSSNEQFF.

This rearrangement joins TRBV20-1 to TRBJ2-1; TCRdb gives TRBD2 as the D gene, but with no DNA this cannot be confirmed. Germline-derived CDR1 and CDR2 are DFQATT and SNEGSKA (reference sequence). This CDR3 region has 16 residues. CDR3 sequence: CSARDPAAEVHNEQFF.

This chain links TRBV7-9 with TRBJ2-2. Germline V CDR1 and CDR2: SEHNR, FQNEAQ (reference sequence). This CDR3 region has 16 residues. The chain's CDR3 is CASSSPASANTGELFF.

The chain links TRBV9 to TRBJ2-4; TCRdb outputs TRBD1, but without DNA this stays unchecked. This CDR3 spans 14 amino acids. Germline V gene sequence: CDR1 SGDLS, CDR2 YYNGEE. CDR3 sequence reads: CASSRGQGLNIQYF.

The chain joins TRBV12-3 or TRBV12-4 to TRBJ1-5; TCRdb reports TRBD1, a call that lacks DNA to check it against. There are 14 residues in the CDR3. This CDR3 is CASSLSGGFQPQHF.

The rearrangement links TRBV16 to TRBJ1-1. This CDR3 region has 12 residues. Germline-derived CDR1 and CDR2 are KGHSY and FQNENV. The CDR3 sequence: CASSQFSPEAFF.